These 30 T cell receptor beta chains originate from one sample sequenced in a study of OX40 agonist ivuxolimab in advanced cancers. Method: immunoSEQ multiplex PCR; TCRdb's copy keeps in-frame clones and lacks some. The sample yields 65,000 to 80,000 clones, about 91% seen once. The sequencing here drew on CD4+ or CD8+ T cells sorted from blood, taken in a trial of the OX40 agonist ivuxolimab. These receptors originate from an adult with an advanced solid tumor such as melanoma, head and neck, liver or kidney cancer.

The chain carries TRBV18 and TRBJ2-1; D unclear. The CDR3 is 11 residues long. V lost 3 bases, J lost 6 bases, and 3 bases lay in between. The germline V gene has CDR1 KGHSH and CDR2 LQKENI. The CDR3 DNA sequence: TGTGCCAGCTCACCGGCCAATGAGCAGTTCTTC. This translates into CASSPANEQFF.

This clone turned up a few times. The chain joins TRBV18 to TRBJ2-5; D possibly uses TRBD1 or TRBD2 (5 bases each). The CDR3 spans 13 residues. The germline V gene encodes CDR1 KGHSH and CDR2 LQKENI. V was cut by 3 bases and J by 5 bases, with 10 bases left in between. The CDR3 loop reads CASSPGPRETQYF. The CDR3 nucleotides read TGTGCCAGCTCACCGGGACCGAGGGAGACCCAGTACTTC. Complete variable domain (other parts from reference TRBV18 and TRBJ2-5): NAGVMQNPRHLVRRRGQEARLRCSPMKGHSHVYWYRQLPEEGLKFMVYLQKENIIDESGMPKERFSAEFPKEGPSILRIQQVVRGDSAAYFCASSPGPRETQYFGPGTRLLVL.

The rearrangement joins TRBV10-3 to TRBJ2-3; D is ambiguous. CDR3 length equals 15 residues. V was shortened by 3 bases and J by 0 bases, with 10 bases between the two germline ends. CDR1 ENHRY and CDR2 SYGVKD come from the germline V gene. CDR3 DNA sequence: TGTGCCATCAGTGACCTACCGACTAGCACAGATACGCAGTATTTT. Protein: CAISDLPTSTDTQYF.

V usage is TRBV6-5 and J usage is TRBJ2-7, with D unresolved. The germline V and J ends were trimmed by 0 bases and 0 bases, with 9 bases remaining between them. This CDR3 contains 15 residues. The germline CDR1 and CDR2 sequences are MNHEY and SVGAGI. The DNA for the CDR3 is TGTGCCAGCAGTTACTCGGCGGTTAGCTCCTACGAGCAGTACTTC. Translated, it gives CASSYSAVSSYEQYF.

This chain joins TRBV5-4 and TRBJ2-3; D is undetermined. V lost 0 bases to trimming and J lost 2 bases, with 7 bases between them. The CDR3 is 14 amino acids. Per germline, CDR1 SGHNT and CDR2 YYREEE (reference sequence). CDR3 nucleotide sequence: TGTGCCAGCAGCTTGGACAGCCTCACAGATACGCAGTATTTT. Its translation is CASSLDSLTDTQYF.

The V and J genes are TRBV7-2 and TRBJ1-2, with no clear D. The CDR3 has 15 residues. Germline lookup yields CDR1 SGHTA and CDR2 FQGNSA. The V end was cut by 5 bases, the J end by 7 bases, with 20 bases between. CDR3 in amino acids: CASSPSGMVLGGYTF. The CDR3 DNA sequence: TGTGCCAGCAGCCCGAGCGGTATGGTCCTGGGTGGCTACACCTTC.

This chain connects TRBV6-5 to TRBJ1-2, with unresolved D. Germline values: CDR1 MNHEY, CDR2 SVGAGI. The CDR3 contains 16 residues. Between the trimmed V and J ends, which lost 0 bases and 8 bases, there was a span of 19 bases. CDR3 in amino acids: CASSYSTRYEGGGYTF. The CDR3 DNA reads TGTGCCAGCAGTTACTCAACAAGATATGAGGGCGGAGGCTACACCTTC.

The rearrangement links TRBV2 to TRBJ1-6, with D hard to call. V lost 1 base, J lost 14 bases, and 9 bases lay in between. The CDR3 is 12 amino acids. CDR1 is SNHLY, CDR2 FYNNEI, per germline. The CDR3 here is CASSEGGRALHF. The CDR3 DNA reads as TGTGCCAGCAGTGAAGGTGGGCGAGCCCTCCACTTT. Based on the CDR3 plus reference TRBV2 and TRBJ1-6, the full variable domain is EPEVTQTPSHQVTQMGQEVILRCVPISNHLYFYWYRQILGQKVEFLVSFYNNEISEKSEIFDDQFSVERPDGSNFTLKIRSTKLEDSAMYFCASSEGGRALHFGNGTRLTVT.

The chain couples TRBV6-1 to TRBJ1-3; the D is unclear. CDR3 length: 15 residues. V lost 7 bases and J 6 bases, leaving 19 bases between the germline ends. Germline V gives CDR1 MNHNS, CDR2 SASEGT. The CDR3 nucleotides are TGTGCCAGCACCATCCTCCTAAGGGTTGAAAACACCATATATTTT. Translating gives CASTILLRVENTIYF.

CDR3 DNA sequence: TGCGCCAGCAGCGTAAGCGGGAGTGGTTTGGATACGCAGTATTTT. Protein: CASSVSGSGLDTQYF. The V and J genes are TRBV5-1 and TRBJ2-3; TRBD2 aligns across 8 bases. Trimming at V came to 4 bases and at J to 6 bases, leaving 10 bases not matched to a gene. Germline-derived CDR1 and CDR2 are SGHRS and YFSETQ. CDR3 length: 15 residues.

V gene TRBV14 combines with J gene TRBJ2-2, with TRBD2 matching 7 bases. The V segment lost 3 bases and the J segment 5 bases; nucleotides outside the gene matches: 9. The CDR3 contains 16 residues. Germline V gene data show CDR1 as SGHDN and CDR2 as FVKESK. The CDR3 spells CASSQGTTAGTGELFF. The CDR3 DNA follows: TGTGCCAGCAGCCAGGGGACTACCGCTGGAACCGGGGAGCTGTTTTTT.

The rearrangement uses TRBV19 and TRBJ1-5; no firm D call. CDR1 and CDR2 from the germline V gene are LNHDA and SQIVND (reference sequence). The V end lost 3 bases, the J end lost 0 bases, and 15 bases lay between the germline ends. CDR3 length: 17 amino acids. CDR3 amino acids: CASSMIQGSYSNQPQHF. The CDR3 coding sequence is TGTGCCAGTAGTATGATCCAAGGGAGTTATAGCAATCAGCCCCAGCATTTT. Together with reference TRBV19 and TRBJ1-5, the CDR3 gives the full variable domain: DGGITQSPKYLFRKEGQNVTLSCEQNLNHDAMYWYRQDPGQGLRLIYYSQIVNDFQKGDIAEGYSVSREKKESFPLTVTSAQKNPTAFYLCASSMIQGSYSNQPQHFGDGTRLSIL.

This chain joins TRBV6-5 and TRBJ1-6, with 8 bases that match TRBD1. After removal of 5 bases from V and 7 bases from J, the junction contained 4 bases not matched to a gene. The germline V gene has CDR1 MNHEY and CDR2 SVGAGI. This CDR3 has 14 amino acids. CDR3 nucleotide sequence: TGTGCCAGCAGTGGGCGGGACAGGAATTCACCCCTCCACTTT. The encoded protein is CASSGRDRNSPLHF.

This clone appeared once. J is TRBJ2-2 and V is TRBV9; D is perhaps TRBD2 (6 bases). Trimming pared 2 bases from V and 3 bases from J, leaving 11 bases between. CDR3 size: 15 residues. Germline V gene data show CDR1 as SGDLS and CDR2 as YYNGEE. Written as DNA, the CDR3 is TGTGCCAGCAGCGTCCGGGACTCATACACCGGGGAGCTGTTTTTT. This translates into CASSVRDSYTGELFF.

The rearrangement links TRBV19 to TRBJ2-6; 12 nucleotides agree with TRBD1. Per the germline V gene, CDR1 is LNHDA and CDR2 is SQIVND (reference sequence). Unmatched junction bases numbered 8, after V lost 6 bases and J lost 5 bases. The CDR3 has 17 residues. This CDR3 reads CASRPGQGARRANVLTF. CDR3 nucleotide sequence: TGTGCCAGTAGACCGGGACAGGGGGCTCGGAGGGCCAACGTCCTGACTTTC. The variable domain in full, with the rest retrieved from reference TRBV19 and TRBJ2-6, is DGGITQSPKYLFRKEGQNVTLSCEQNLNHDAMYWYRQDPGQGLRLIYYSQIVNDFQKGDIAEGYSVSREKKESFPLTVTSAQKNPTAFYLCASRPGQGARRANVLTFGAGSRLTVL.

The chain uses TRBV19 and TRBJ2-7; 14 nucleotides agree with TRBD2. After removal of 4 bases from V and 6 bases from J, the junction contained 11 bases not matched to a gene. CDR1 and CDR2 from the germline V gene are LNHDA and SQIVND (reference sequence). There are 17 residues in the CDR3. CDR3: CASSRYPGLAGGSEQYF. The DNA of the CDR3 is TGTGCCAGTAGTAGGTATCCTGGACTAGCGGGAGGATCCGAGCAGTACTTC.

The CDR3 DNA reads as TGTGCCAGCAGCCGGCAGGGACCTGGCTACGAGCAGTACTTC. The encoded protein is CASSRQGPGYEQYF. This rearrangement joins TRBV7-9 to TRBJ2-7, with D perhaps matching TRBD1 or TRBD2 (5 bases each). The length of the CDR3 is 14 residues. Germline CDR1 is SEHNR and CDR2 is FQNEAQ (reference sequence). V shed 5 bases and J shed 3 bases, with 14 bases lying between them.

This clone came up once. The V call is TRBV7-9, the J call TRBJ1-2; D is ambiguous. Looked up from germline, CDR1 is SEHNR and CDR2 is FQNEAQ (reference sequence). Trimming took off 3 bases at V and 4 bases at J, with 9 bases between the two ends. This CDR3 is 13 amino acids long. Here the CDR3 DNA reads TGTGCCAGCAGCTTTTATGAGAGCTATGGCTACACCTTC. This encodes CASSFYESYGYTF.

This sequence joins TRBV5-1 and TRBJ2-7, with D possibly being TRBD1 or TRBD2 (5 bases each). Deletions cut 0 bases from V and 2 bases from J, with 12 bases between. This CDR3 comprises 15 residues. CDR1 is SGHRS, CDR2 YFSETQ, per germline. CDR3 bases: TGCGCCAGCAGCTTGGTCCGCAGGGAGACCTACGAGCAGTACTTC. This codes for CASSLVRRETYEQYF.

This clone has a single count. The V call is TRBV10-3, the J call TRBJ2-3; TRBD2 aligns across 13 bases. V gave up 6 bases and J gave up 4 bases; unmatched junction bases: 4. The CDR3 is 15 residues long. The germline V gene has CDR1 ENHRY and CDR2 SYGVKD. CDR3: CAIRTGLAGADTQYF. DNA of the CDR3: TGTGCCATCAGGACCGGACTAGCGGGAGCAGATACGCAGTATTTT.

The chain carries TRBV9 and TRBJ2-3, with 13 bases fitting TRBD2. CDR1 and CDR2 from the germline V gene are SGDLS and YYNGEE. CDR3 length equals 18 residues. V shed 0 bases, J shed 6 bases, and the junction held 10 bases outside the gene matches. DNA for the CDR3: TGTGCCAGCAGCGTAGACGATGAGACTAGCGGGAGGTGGGATACGCAGTATTTT. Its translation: CASSVDDETSGRWDTQYF. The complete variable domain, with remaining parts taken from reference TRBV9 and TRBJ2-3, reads DSGVTQTPKHLITATGQRVTLRCSPRSGDLSVYWYQQSLDQGLQFLIQYYNGEERAKGNILERFSAQQFPDLHSELNLSSLELGDSALYFCASSVDDETSGRWDTQYFGPGTRLTVL.

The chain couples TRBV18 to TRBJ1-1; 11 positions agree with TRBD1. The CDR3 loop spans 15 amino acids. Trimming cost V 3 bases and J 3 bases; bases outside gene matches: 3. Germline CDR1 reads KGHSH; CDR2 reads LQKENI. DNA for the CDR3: TGTGCCAGCTCACCGGGACAGGGGGTTTACACTGAAGCTTTCTTT. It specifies CASSPGQGVYTEAFF.

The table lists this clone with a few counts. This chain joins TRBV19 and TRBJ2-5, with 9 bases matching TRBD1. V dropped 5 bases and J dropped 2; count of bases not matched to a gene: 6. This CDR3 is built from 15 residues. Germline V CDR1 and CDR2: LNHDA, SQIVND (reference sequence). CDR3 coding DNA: TGTGCCAGTAGTCTCGGACAGGGGCAGCAAGAGACCCAGTACTTC. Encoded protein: CASSLGQGQQETQYF.

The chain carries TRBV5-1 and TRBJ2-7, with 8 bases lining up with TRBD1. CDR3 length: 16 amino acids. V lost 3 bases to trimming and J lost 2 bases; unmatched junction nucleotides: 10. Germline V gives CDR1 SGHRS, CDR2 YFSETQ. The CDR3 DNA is TGCGCCAGCAGCTCCCCCCGCGGACAGGGCCCCTACGAGCAGTACTTC. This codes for CASSSPRGQGPYEQYF.

CDR3 protein: CSVDLVGGGNGNTIYF. The CDR3 coding sequence is TGCAGCGTTGATTTAGTAGGGGGAGGTAACGGAAACACCATATATTTT. This chain links TRBV29-1 with TRBJ1-3; D possibly corresponds to TRBD1 (6 bases). V lost 3 bases, J lost 4 bases, and 19 bases lay in between. Germline V gene data show CDR1 as SQVTM and CDR2 as ANQGSEA. The CDR3 totals 16 residues. The variable domain in full, completed from reference TRBV29-1 and TRBJ1-3, reads SAVISQKPSRDICQRGTSLTIQCQVDSQVTMMFWYRQQPGQSLTLIATANQGSEATYESGFVIDKFPISRPNLTFSTLTVSNMSPEDSSIYLCSVDLVGGGNGNTIYFGEGSWLTVV.

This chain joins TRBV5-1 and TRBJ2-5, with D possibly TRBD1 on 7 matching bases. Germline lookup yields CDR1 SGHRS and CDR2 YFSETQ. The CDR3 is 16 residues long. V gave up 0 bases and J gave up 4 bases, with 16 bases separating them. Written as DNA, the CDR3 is TGCGCCAGCAGCTTGGTAGGGGGCTGGGGAGGAGAGACCCAGTACTTC. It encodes CASSLVGGWGGETQYF. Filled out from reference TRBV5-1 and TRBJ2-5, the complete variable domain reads KAGVTQTPRYLIKTRGQQVTLSCSPISGHRSVSWYQQTPGQGLQFLFEYFSETQRNKGNFPGRFSGRQFSNSRSEMNVSTLELGDSALYLCASSLVGGWGGETQYFGPGTRLLVL.

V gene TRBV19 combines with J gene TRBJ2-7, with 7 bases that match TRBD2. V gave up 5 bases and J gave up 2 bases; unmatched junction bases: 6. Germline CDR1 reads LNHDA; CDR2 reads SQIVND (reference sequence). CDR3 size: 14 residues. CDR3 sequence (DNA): TGTGCCAGTAGTCCGTCGGGAGGTACCTACGAGCAGTACTTC. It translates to CASSPSGGTYEQYF. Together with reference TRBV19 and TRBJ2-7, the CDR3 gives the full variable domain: DGGITQSPKYLFRKEGQNVTLSCEQNLNHDAMYWYRQDPGQGLRLIYYSQIVNDFQKGDIAEGYSVSREKKESFPLTVTSAQKNPTAFYLCASSPSGGTYEQYFGPGTRLTVT.

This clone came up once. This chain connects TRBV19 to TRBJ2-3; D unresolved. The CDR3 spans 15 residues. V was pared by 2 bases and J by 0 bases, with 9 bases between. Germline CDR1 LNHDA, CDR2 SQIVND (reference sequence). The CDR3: CASSITGTSTDTQYF. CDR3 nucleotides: TGTGCCAGTAGTATAACGGGTACTAGCACAGATACGCAGTATTTT.

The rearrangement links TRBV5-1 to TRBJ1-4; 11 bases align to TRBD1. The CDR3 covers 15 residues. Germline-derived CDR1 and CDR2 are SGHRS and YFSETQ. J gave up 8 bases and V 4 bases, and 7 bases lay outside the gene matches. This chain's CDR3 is CASSQRDRGDEKLFF. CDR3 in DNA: TGCGCCAGCAGCCAAAGGGACAGGGGGGACGAAAAACTGTTTTTT. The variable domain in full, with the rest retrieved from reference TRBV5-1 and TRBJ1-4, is KAGVTQTPRYLIKTRGQQVTLSCSPISGHRSVSWYQQTPGQGLQFLFEYFSETQRNKGNFPGRFSGRQFSNSRSEMNVSTLELGDSALYLCASSQRDRGDEKLFFGSGTQLSVL.

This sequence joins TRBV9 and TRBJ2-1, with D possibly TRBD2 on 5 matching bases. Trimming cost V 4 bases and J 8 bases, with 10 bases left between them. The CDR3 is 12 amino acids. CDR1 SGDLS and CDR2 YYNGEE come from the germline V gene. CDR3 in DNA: TGTGCCAGCAGCACCCTCGGGGATGAGCAGTTCTTC. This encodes CASSTLGDEQFF.